This T cell receptor beta chain was captured by sequencing in a study of blood T cell repertoires in COVID-19. The wider study: COVID-19 samples collected from the United States, Italy and Spain covered acute and convalescent phases. T cells, B-cell-depleted T cells, or PBMCs provided the cDNA or gDNA that served as material.

Original methodology: It was from reference gene primer amplification that nucleated cell counts were estimated. Method: immunoSEQ multiplex PCR; TCRdb's copy keeps in-frame clones and lacks some. V and J calls and clone size are copied from that table; D and trimming were computed from the DNA. The table includes fewer than 200,000 clones, roughly 87% detected once. Germline V CDR1 and CDR2: KGHDR, SFDVKD. This CDR3 spans 13 amino acids. The germline V and J ends were trimmed by 8 bases and 7 bases, with 14 bases remaining between them. The sequenced material came from peripheral blood. This TCR derives from a woman aged 45-59 years with acute or convalescent COVID-19. The chain joins TRBV24-1 to TRBJ1-5, with a possible D match to TRBD1 (5 bases). CDR3 residues: CATTGGLGQPQHF. CDR3 nucleotides: TGTGCCACCACCGGGGGGTTGGGGCAGCCCCAGCATTTT.